The source of this TCR beta chain is a study of early T cells in non-severe SARS-CoV-2 infection. In the study overall: Whole-blood bulk RNA, unsorted, was sequenced, and chains were unpaired.

Individual cDNA molecules were tagged with unique molecular identifiers, the study reported. TCRdb recomputed calls from the 5' RACE reads with MiXCR, one row per CDR3 protein. The data show about 68,000 distinct CDR3 sequences, 12% seen once. V lost 5 bases, J lost 1 base, and 11 bases lay in between. CDR3 length: 14 amino acids. CDR1 and CDR2 from the germline V gene are MDHEN and SYDVKM. Sequences were obtained from whole blood. The rearrangement links TRBV28 to TRBJ1-2, with D perhaps TRBD1 (6 bases). This clonotype was sampled from an adult who was a healthcare worker with PCR-confirmed SARS-CoV-2 infection or an uninfected control (not recorded which). Written as DNA, the CDR3 is TGTGCCAGCAGTCTACGGGACATTAACTATGGCTACACCTTC. Translating it yields CASSLRDINYGYTF.